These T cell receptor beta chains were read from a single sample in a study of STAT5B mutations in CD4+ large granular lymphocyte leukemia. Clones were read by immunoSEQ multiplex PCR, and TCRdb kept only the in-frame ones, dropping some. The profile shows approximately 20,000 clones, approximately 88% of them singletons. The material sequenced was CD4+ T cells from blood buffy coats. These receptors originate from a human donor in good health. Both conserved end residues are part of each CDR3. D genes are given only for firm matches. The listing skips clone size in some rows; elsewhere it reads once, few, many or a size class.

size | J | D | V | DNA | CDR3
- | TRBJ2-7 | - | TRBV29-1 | TGCAGCTTTAGAGGGTCCCCCATAAACTACGAGCAGTACTTC | CSFRGSPINYEQYF
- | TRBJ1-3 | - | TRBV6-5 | TGTGCCAGCCGTAGGGGAAACACCATATATTTT | CASRRGNTIYF
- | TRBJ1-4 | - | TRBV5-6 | TGTGCCAGCAGCTTGGGGGGGGAGGAAGCTAATGAAAAACTGTTTTTT | CASSLGGEEANEKLFF
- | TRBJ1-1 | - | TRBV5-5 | TGTGCCAGCAGCTTGGATCTGGGGCCCGCTTTCTTT | CASSLDLGPAFF
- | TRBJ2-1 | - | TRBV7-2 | TGTGCCAGCAGCTTAGGGCGGGTTCCCCACCTCAATGAGCAGTTCTTC | CASSLGRVPHLNEQFF
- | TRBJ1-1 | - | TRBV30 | TGTGCCTGGAATTCGGGGACTGGAGCTTTCTTT | CAWNSGTGAFF
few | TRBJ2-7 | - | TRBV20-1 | TGCAGTGCAAACCTTGGGACTCGAGAAGAGTTC | CSANLGTREEF
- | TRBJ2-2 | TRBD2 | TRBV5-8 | TGTGCCAGCAGCAGTGGACTAGCGGGACTCACCGGGGAGCTGTTTTTT | CASSSGLAGLTGELFF
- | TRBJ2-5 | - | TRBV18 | TGTGCCAGCTCACAGTTAGGGGGACGAGAGACCCAGTACTTC | CASSQLGGRETQYF
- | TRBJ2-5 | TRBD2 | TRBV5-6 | TGTGCCAGCAGCTTGAGGTCTAGCGGGAGACAAGAGACCCAGTACTTC | CASSLRSSGRQETQYF
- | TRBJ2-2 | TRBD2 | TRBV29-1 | TGCAGCGTTGAAGCGGGGACTAGCGGGAGTATAAACACCGGGGAGCTGTTTTTT | CSVEAGTSGSINTGELFF
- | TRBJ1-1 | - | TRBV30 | TGTGCCTGGGGGAAGTGGGGGGCTTTCACTGAAGCTTTCTTT | CAWGKWGAFTEAFF
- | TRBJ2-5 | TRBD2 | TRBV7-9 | TGTGCCAGCAGCTCATCGAGCGGGAGTAAGACCCAGTACTTC | CASSSSSGSKTQYF
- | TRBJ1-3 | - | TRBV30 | TGTGCCTGGACAGGAGGAAACACCATATATTTT | CAWTGGNTIYF
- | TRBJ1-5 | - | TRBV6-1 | TGTGCCAGCAGTGGGGACCAGCCCCAGCATTTT | CASSGDQPQHF
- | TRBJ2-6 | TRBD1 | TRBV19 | TGTGCCAGTAGTCTCGGGGACAGGCTTACCTCTGGGGCCAACGTCCTGACTTTC | CASSLGDRLTSGANVLTF
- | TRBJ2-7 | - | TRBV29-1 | TGCAGCGTTGAAGAGGGTAGCGTCGGCCGGAGGTTC | CSVEEGSVGRRF
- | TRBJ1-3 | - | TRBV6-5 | TGTGCCAGCAGTTACGGGCATCGCTCTGGAAACACCATATATTTT | CASSYGHRSGNTIYF
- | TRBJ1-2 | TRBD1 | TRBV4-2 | TGTGCCAGCAGCCAAGATGCCCAGGGGGCCTATGGCTACACCTTC | CASSQDAQGAYGYTF
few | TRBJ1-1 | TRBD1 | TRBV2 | TGTGCCAGCAGGTACAGGGGGAACACTGAAGCTTTCTTT | CASRYRGNTEAFF
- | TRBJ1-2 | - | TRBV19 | TGTGCCAGTAGACACCGGGCCCTGGAAGGTGGCTACACCTTC | CASRHRALEGGYTF
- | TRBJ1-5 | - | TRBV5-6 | TGTGCCAGCAGCTTTGGTACCCTCAAGCCCCAGCATTTT | CASSFGTLKPQHF
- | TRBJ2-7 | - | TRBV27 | TGTGCCAGCAAAATCCGGGACAGGGTTTTAGCGGGAGAGTCGTACGAGCAGTACTTC | CASKIRDRVLAGESYEQYF
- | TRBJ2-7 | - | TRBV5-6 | TGTGCCAGCAGCTTTGGGGGCTCAAGCTCCTACGAGCAGTACTTC | CASSFGGSSSYEQYF
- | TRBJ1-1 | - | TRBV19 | TGTGCCAGTAGTATCCTTCTTAGCCGGCGTAACACTGAAGCTTTCTTT | CASSILLSRRNTEAFF
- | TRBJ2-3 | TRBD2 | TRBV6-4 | TGTGCCAGCAGTGACTCGAGGGGACTAGGCACAGATACGCAGTATTTT | CASSDSRGLGTDTQYF
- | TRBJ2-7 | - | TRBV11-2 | TGTGCCAGCAGCCTACGATGGGGAACGAGCGGCTCCTACGAGCAGTACTTC | CASSLRWGTSGSYEQYF
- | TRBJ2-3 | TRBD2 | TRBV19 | TGTGCCAGTAGTACCAGGACTAGCGGGACGAACACAGATACGCAGTATTTT | CASSTRTSGTNTDTQYF
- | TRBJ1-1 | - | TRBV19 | TGTGCCAGTAGTACCGGCCTTTATAAGAACACTGAAGCTTTCTTT | CASSTGLYKNTEAFF
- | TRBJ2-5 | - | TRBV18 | TGTGCCAGCTCACTCGGACAGCAAGAGACCCAGTACTTC | CASSLGQQETQYF
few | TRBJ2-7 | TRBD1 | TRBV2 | TGTGCCAGCAGTGGGGAGACAGGGTCTCTTCTGTACTTC | CASSGETGSLLYF
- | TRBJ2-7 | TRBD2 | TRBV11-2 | TGTGCCAGCAGCGCCCGACTAGCGGGAGGCTACGAGCAGTACTTC | CASSARLAGGYEQYF
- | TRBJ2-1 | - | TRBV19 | TGTGCCAGTAGTATTACGGTCTCGGGCAATGAGCAGTTCTTC | CASSITVSGNEQFF
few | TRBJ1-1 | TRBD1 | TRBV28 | TGTGCCAGCAGAAAGGGGGCGTGGTCCGCGACTGAAGCTTTCTTT | CASRKGAWSATEAFF
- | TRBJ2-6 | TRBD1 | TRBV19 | TGTGCCAGTAGCCTCTTGGGACAGGGGATACCTGGGGCCAACGTCCTGACTTTC | CASSLLGQGIPGANVLTF
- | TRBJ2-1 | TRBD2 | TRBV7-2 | TGTGCCAGCGTGGCTAGCGGTTACAATGAGCAGTTCTTC | CASVASGYNEQFF
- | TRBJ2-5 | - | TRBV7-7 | TGTGCCAGCAGCTTAGCGACTGGCTTACAAGAGACCCAGTACTTC | CASSLATGLQETQYF
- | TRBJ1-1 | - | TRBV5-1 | TGCGCCAGCAGCTTGGGACAGTTGAGTTTCTTT | CASSLGQLSFF
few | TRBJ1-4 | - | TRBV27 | TGTGCCAGCAGACCCGCCGGGACATCTAATGAAAAACTGTTTTTT | CASRPAGTSNEKLFF
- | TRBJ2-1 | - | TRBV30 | TGTGCCTGGCTATCCGGGACTGCCTACAATGAGCAGTTCTTC | CAWLSGTAYNEQFF
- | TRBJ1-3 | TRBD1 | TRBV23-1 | TGCGCCAGCGGGCGGGACAGGGGGCGCCGAAACACCATATATTTT | CASGRDRGRRNTIYF
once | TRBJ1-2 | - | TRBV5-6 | TGTGCCAGCAGCCCGCGTTTACAGCTCGGAGCGGTTGGCTACACCTTC | CASSPRLQLGAVGYTF
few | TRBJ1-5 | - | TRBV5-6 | TGTGCCAGCAGCCGACAGGAGGGGAGCAATCAGCCCCAGCATTTT | CASSRQEGSNQPQHF
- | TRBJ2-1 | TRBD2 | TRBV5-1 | TGCGCCAGCAGATCTCCCCCGGGACTAGCGGGGGGACTCTCCTACAATGAGCAGTTCTTC | CASRSPPGLAGGLSYNEQFF
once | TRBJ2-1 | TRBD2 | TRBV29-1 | TGCAGCGTTGAACGCATCGGGAGGGCCTACAATGAGCAGTTCTTC | CSVERIGRAYNEQFF
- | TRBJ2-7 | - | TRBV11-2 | TGTGCCAGCAGCTTGGACGGGACGAGCTCCTACGAGCAGTACTTC | CASSLDGTSSYEQYF
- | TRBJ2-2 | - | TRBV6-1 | TGTGCCAGCAGTGTGGGGGGGGCAGGGACCGGGGAGCTGTTTTTT | CASSVGGAGTGELFF
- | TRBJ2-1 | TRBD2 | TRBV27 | TGTGCCAGCAGCCTTCTTAGCGGGAGGGCCCAAGGTGAGCAGTTCTTC | CASSLLSGRAQGEQFF